This is a list of T cell receptor beta chains from one sample in a study of T cells after yellow fever vaccination. MiXCR, run by TCRdb on the 5' RACE reads, gives a single entry per CDR3 protein. Counted here are approximately 300,000 distinct CDR3 sequences, around 6.8% occurring once; the ten biggest clones make up about a sixth. Source: PBMCs, taken roughly 47 days after the first yellow fever vaccination. These TCRs come from a man aged 18-30 years who received the YFV17D yellow fever vaccine. Both conserved end residues are trimmed from each CDR3. A D gene is named only where the DNA matches it firmly. The listing skips clone size in some rows; elsewhere it reads once, few, many or a size class.

>NA|NA|TRBV11-2
ASKGTPSSYNEQF
>many|NA|TRBV4-1
ASSQDYGSSYNEQF
>NA|NA|TRBV5-1
ASSSDAGELF
>NA|NA|TRBV29-1
SVEVYGRDYGYT
>many|NA|TRBV12-5
ASGSWTTETQY
>NA|NA|TRBV12-3/TRBV12-4
ASSSGAGYT
>NA|NA|TRBV12-3/TRBV12-4
ASSSQSDGPYEQY
>NA|NA|TRBV9
ASSVEDVGATTEAF
>many|TRBD1|TRBV5-1
ASSLDRVSYNEQF
>NA|NA|TRBV3-1
ASSLQGHHNEQF
>NA|NA|TRBV4-1
ASSQGAGDQETQY
>few|TRBD1|TRBV19
ASSVTGGWHEQY
>few|TRBD1|TRBV5-1
ASSLRGQVGETQY
>few|NA|TRBV7-2
ASSPTSGGAIQETQY
>few|NA|TRBV9
ASSAFDRGGTDTQY
>NA|NA|TRBV3-1
ASSLTHAGGQPQH
>NA|NA|TRBV6-1
ASTWALNEKLF
>many|NA|TRBV30
AWTGGVSYNEQF
>NA|TRBD1|TRBV11-2
PSSLVGQGGTGANVLT
>NA|TRBD2|TRBV7-8
ASSPSRGGTGELF
>few|NA|TRBV18
ASSPVQGVGTEAF
>many|NA|TRBV4-2
ASSQAGPAYEQY
>many|TRBD1|TRBV18
ASSPSAGQGRTGELF
>few|NA|TRBV9
ASSQIGLNAATGELF
>NA|NA|TRBV4-1
ASSPPRSGTEAF
>few|NA|TRBV4-3
ASSLMSGPGANVLT
>NA|NA|TRBV3-1
ASSQDSGPTGELF
>NA|TRBD2|TRBV28
ASSSMIGLAVTQY
>few|NA|TRBV6-1
ASKGVLNTEAF
>few|TRBD1|TRBV20-1
SASGQGANYGYT
>many|NA|TRBV4-1
ASSQAGAGGGETQY